The clone carrying this TCR beta chain was seen only a few times. Its antigen is as yet unknown. This entry is derived from a study of regulatory T cells in long-lasting Graves disease. The study, taken as a whole, reports: Less diverse TCR repertoires were seen in persistent Graves' patients than in newly diagnosed ones.

Arm-PCR with iRepertoire HTBI primers amplified the CDR3 regions for these TCR beta libraries. TCRdb recomputed calls from the multiplex PCR reads with MiXCR, one row per CDR3 protein. This table has fewer than 400,000 distinct CDR3 sequences, roughly 20% appearing once. The time point was: persistent/refractory GD, antithyroid drugs over 5 years with positive TRAb. Preparation of the TCR library used RNA extracted from PBMCs. The guidelines of the American Thyroid Association were the basis for diagnosing Graves' disease. Xi'an, China, was home to the endocrinology department that provided patients. A blood draw put around 9 milliliters of peripheral blood into EDTA tubes. The CDR3 contains 18 residues. V shed 2 bases and J shed 5 bases, with 21 bases lying between them.

Sequencing was performed on peripheral blood mononuclear cells (PBMCs), taken when the disease was refractory, from a patient treated with antithyroid drugs. The chain joins TRBV12-3 or TRBV12-4 to TRBJ2-2, with D possibly TRBD1 on 6 matching bases. The origin of this receptor is a female donor with Graves disease. CDR3 bases: TGTGCCAGCAGTTTATCAACTAACAGGGTTCTCGGAACCGGGGAGCTGTTTTTT. It translates to CASSLSTNRVLGTGELFF.